The present TCR beta chain was sequenced within a study of cytomegalovirus exposure and HLA in healthy donors. The sample holds a few counts of this clone. What it recognizes is unknown. With 60 Vbeta and 13 Jbeta primers, the PCR was carried out. Sequencing used immunoSEQ multiplex PCR; TCRdb keeps in-frame clones, though not all of them. The sample yields approximately 110,000 clones, about 79% seen once. Germline V lookup: CDR1 GTSNPN, CDR2 SVGIG (reference sequence). The CDR3 runs 14 residues. V lost 1 base and J lost 6; bases outside the gene matches: 4. Study-level points and caveats: According to an earlier analysis, most TCR beta V segments yielded productive rearrangements about 87% or about 30% of the time.

This sequence originates from a man over 45 in good health and CMV-seronegative. The V and J genes are TRBV30 and TRBJ1-5; 9 bases map to TRBD1. Sequences were obtained from PBMCs. The CDR3 region is CAWSGTGDGQPQHF. The CDR3 DNA is TGTGCCTGGAGTGGGACAGGGGACGGTCAGCCCCAGCATTTT.